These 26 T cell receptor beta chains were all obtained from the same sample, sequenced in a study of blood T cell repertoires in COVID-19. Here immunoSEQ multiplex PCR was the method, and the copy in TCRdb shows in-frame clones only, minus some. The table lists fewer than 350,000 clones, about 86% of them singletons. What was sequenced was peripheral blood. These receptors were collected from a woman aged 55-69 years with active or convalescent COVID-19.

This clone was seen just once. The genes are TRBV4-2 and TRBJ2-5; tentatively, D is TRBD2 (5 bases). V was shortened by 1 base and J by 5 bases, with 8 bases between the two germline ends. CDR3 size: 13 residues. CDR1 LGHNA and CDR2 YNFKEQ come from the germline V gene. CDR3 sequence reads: CASSQGGLETQYF. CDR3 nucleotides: TGTGCCAGCAGCCAAGGAGGGTTGGAGACCCAGTACTTC.

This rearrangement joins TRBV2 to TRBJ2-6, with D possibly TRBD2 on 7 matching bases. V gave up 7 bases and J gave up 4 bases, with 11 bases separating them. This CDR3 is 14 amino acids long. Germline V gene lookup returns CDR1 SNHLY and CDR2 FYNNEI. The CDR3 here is CASKGGPGANVLTF. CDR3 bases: TGTGCCAGCAAGGGGGGGCCAGGGGCCAACGTCCTGACTTTC.

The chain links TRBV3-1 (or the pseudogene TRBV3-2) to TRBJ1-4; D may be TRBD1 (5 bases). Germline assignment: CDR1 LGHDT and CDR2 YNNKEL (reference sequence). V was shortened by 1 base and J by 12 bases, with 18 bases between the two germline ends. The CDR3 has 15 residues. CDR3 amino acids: CASSQGGSPIAELFF. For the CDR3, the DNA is TGTGCCAGCAGCCAAGGGGGCTCCCCTATCGCGGAACTGTTTTTT.

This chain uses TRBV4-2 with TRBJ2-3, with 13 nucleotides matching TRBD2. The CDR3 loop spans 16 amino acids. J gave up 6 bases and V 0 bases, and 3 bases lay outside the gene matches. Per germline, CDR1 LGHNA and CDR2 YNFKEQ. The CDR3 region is CASSQDALAGGDTQYF. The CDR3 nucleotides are TGTGCCAGCAGCCAAGATGCACTAGCGGGGGGGGATACGCAGTATTTT.

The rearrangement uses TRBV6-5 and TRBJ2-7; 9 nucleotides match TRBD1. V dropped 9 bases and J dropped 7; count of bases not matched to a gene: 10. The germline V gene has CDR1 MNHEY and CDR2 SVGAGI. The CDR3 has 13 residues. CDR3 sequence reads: CASGGTGQEEQYF. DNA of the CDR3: TGTGCCAGTGGCGGGACAGGGCAGGAGGAGCAGTACTTC.

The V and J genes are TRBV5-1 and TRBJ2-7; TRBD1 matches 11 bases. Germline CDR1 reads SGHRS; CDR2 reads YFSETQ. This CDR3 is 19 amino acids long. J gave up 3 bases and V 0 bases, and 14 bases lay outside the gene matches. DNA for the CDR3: TGCGCCAGCAGCTTGGGCCCTACGGGGACAGGGGGGGTGGTCTACGAGCAGTACTTC. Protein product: CASSLGPTGTGGVVYEQYF.

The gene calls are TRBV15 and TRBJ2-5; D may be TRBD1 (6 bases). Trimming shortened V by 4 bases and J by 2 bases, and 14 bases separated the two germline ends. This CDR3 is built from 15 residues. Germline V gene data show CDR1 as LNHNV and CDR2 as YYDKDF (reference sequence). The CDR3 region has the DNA TGTGCCACCAGCACAAATGGACAGTCACAAGAGACCCAGTACTTC. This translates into CATSTNGQSQETQYF.

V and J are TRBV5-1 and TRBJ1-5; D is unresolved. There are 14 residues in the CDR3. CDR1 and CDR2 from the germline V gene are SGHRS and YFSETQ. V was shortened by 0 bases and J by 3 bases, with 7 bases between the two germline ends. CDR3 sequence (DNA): TGCGCCAGCAGCTTGGCCTTAGACAATCAGCCCCAGCATTTT. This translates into CASSLALDNQPQHF.

The CDR3 DNA reads as TGTGCCACCAGTGGCCGGGACAGGGGATCCCACGAGCAGTACTTC. Its protein product is CATSGRDRGSHEQYF. The V and J genes are TRBV15 and TRBJ2-7, with 10 bases that match TRBD1. V lost 6 bases to trimming and J lost 5 bases; unmatched junction nucleotides: 10. The CDR3 runs to 15 residues. The V gene's germline CDR1 is LNHNV and CDR2 YYDKDF (reference sequence). Using reference TRBV15 and TRBJ2-7 for the parts outside the CDR3, the full variable domain is DAMVIQNPRYQVTQFGKPVTLSCSQTLNHNVMYWYQQKSSQAPKLLFHYYDKDFNNEADTPDNFQSRRPNTSFCFLDIRSPGLGDTAMYLCATSGRDRGSHEQYFGPGTRLTVT.

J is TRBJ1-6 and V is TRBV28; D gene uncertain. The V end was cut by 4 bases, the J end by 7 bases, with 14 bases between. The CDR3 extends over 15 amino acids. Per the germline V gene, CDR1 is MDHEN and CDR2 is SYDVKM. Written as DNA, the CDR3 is TGTGCCAGCAGTTCAGAGAGGATCATCAATTCACCCCTCCACTTT. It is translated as CASSSERIINSPLHF. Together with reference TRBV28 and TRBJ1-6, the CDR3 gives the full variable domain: DVKVTQSSRYLVKRTGEKVFLECVQDMDHENMFWYRQDPGLGLRLIYFSYDVKMKEKGDIPEGYSVSREKKERFSLILESASTNQTSMYLCASSSERIINSPLHFGNGTRLTVT.

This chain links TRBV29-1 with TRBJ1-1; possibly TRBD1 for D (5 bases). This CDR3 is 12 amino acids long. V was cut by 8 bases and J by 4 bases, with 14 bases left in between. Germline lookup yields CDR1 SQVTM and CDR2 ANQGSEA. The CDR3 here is CSPSSQGTEAFF. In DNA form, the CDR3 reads TGCAGCCCTTCGTCGCAGGGCACTGAAGCTTTCTTT. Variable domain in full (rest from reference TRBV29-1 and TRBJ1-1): SAVISQKPSRDICQRGTSLTIQCQVDSQVTMMFWYRQQPGQSLTLIATANQGSEATYESGFVIDKFPISRPNLTFSTLTVSNMSPEDSSIYLCSPSSQGTEAFFGQGTRLTVV.

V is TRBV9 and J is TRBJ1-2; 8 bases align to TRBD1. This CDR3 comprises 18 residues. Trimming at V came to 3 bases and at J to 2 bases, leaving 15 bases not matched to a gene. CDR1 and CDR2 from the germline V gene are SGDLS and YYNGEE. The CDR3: CASSARPQTGDGNYGYTF. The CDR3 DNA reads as TGTGCCAGCAGCGCCCGGCCCCAGACAGGGGACGGGAACTATGGCTACACCTTC.

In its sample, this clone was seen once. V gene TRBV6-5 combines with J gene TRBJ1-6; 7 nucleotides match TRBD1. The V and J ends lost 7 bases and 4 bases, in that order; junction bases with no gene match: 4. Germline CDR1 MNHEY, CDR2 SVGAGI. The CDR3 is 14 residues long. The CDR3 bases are TGTGCCAGCACCGCGGGACAGTATAATTCACCCCTCCACTTT. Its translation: CASTAGQYNSPLHF.

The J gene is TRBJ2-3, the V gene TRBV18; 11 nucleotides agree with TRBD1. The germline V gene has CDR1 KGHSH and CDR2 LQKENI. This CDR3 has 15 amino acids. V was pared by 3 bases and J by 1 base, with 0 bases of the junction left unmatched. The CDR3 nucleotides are TGTGCCAGCTCACCGGGACAGGGGGGCACAGATACGCAGTATTTT. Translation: CASSPGQGGTDTQYF. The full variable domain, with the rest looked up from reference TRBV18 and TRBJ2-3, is NAGVMQNPRHLVRRRGQEARLRCSPMKGHSHVYWYRQLPEEGLKFMVYLQKENIIDESGMPKERFSAEFPKEGPSILRIQQVVRGDSAAYFCASSPGQGGTDTQYFGPGTRLTVL.

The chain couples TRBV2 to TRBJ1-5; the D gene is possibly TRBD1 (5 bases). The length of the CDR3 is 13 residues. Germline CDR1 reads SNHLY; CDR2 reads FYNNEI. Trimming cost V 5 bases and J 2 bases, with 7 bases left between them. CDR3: CASSLTGNQPQHF. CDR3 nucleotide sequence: TGTGCCAGCAGTCTGACAGGCAATCAGCCCCAGCATTTT.

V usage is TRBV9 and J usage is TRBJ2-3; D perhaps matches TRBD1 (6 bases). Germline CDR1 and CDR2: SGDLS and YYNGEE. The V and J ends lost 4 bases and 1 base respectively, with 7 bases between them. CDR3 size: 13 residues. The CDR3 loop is CASSKGGTDTQYF. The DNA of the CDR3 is TGTGCCAGCAGCAAGGGGGGCACAGATACGCAGTATTTT.

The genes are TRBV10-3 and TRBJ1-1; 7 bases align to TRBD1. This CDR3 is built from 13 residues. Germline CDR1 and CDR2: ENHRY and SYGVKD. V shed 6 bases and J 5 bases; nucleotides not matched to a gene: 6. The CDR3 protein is CAIRAGGGTEAFF. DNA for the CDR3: TGTGCCATCAGAGCAGGGGGAGGAACTGAAGCTTTCTTT.

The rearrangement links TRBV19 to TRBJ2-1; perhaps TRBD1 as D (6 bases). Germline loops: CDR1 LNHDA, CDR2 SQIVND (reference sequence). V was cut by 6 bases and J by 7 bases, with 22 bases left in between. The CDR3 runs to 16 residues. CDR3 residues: CASSVTGPVSLNEQFF. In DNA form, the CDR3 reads TGTGCCAGTAGCGTGACAGGCCCCGTCTCCTTGAATGAGCAGTTCTTC.

CDR3 in amino acids: CASSLGPTGDPNGYTF. The DNA for the CDR3 is TGTGCCAGCAGCTTAGGACCGACAGGAGATCCCAATGGCTACACCTTC. The chain recombines TRBV7-9 with TRBJ1-2; D is perhaps TRBD1 (6 bases). This CDR3 has 16 residues. Deletions cut 1 base from V and 6 bases from J, with 18 bases between. Germline V lookup: CDR1 SEHNR, CDR2 FQNEAQ (reference sequence).

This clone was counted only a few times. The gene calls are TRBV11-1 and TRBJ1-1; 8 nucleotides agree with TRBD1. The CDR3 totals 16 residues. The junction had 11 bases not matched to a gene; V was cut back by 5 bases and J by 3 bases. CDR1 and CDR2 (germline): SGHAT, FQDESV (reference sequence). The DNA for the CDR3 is TGTGCCAGCAGCCAACGGACAGGGAGGGTACACACTGAAGCTTTCTTT. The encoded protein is CASSQRTGRVHTEAFF. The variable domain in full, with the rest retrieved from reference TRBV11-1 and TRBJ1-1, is EAEVAQSPRYKITEKSQAVAFWCDPISGHATLYWYRQILGQGPELLVQFQDESVVDDSQLPKDRFSAERLKGVDSTLKIQPAELGDSAMYLCASSQRTGRVHTEAFFGQGTRLTVV.

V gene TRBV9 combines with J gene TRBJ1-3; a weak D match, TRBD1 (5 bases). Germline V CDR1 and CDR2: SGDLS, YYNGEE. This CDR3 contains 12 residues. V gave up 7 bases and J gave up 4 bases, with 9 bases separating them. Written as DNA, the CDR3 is TGTGCCAGCGGGGAGGGGGGAAACACCATATATTTT. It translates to CASGEGGNTIYF.

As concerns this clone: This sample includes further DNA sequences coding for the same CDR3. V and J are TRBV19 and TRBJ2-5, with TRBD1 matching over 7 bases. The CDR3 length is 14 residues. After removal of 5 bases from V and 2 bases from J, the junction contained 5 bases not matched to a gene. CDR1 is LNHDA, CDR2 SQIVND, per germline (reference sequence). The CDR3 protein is CASSPSGGQETQYF. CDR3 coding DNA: TGTGCCAGTAGTCCGTCAGGGGGTCAAGAGACCCAGTACTTC.

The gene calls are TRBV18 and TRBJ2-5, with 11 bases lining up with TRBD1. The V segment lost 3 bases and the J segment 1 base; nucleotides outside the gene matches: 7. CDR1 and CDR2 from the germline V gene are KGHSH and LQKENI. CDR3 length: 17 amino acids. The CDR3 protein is CASSPARDRGAQETQYF. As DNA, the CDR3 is TGTGCCAGCTCACCGGCTCGGGACAGGGGGGCCCAAGAGACCCAGTACTTC.

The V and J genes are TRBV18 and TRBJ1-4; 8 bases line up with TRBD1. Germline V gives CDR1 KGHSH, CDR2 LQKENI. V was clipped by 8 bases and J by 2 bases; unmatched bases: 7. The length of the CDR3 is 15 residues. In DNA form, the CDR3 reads TGTGCCAGCCGGATATCAGGGGGCACTAATGAAAAACTGTTTTTT. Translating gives CASRISGGTNEKLFF. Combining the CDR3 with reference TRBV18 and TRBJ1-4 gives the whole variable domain NAGVMQNPRHLVRRRGQEARLRCSPMKGHSHVYWYRQLPEEGLKFMVYLQKENIIDESGMPKERFSAEFPKEGPSILRIQQVVRGDSAAYFCASRISGGTNEKLFFGSGTQLSVL.

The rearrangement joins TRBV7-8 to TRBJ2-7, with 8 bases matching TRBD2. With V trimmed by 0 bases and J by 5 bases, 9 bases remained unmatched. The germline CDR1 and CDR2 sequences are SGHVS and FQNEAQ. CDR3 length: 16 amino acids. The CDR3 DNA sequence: TGTGCCAGCAGCTTAGCGAGCGGGGGCCTAGGAGACGAGCAGTACTTC. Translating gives CASSLASGGLGDEQYF.

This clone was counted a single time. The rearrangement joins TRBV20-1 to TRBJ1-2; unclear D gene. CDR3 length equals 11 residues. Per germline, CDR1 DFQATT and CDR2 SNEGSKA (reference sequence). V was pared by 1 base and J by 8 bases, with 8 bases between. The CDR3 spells CSARATQGYTF. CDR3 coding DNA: TGCAGTGCTAGAGCTACACAGGGCTACACCTTC.